These 10 T cell receptor beta chains were all obtained from the same sample, sequenced in a study of shared clonotypes between healthy human individuals. The data were produced by immunoSEQ multiplex PCR, yet TCRdb's version contains in-frame clones alone and is incomplete. The table includes under 1,900,000 clones, just under 99% detected once. Sequences were obtained from naive CD4+ T cells sorted from blood. Subset: CD45RA+ positively selected. The receptors here all came from a young man in good health.

The CDR3 spells CASTPGVVSTEAFF. Here the CDR3 DNA reads TGTGCCAGCACCCCTGGGGTGGTGAGCACTGAAGCTTTCTTT. J is TRBJ1-1 and V is TRBV27; no clear D. The CDR3 runs to 14 residues. V dropped 7 bases and J dropped 4 bases, with 16 bases sitting between them. Germline CDR1 and CDR2: MNHEY and SMNVEV (reference sequence).

This chain joins TRBV19 and TRBJ2-1, with 7 bases matching TRBD2. Germline lookup yields CDR1 LNHDA and CDR2 SQIVND (reference sequence). The CDR3 is 16 amino acids. V shed 5 bases, J shed 6 bases, and the junction held 13 bases outside the gene matches. The CDR3 region is CASSREGRDRPNEQFF. CDR3 in DNA: TGTGCCAGTAGTCGAGAGGGGAGGGACCGACCCAATGAGCAGTTCTTC.

This chain links TRBV28 with TRBJ1-2; D not resolved. V was cut by 4 bases and J by 8 bases, with 17 bases left in between. This CDR3 is built from 14 residues. Germline values: CDR1 MDHEN, CDR2 SYDVKM. The DNA for the CDR3 is TGTGCCAGCAGTTCATCCGGGAGACTCGAGGGCTACACCTTC. It translates to CASSSSGRLEGYTF.

CDR3 coding DNA: TGCAGCGTTGAATCTACAGGGATGGGCGAGCAGTACTTC. Its protein is CSVESTGMGEQYF. The chain combines TRBV29-1 with TRBJ2-7; possible D gene TRBD1, 6 bases. V gave up 2 bases and J gave up 6 bases, with 14 bases separating them. The CDR3 runs 13 residues. CDR1 SQVTM and CDR2 ANQGSEA come from the germline V gene.

The chain recombines TRBV6-5 with TRBJ2-3; D is possibly TRBD2 (6 bases). CDR1 is MNHEY and CDR2 is SVGAGI in the germline V gene. V was shortened by 8 bases and J by 1 base, with 13 bases between the two germline ends. This CDR3 is 14 amino acids long. The CDR3 DNA follows: TGTGCCAGCGGGTTGGACTATGGCACAGATACGCAGTATTTT. Encoded protein: CASGLDYGTDTQYF.

J is TRBJ2-7 and V is TRBV15; D perhaps matches TRBD2 (5 bases). This CDR3 spans 15 amino acids. V was clipped by 1 base and J by 6 bases, with 16 bases between them. Germline CDR1 is LNHNV and CDR2 is YYDKDF (reference sequence). CDR3 bases: TGTGCCACCAGCAGAGTCCGTCTTACTAGATCCGAGCAGTACTTC. This gives the protein CATSRVRLTRSEQYF.

This chain connects TRBV15 to TRBJ1-5; D is ambiguous. Trimming pared 1 base from V and 5 bases from J, leaving 12 bases between. The CDR3 extends over 15 amino acids. CDR1 and CDR2 (germline): LNHNV, YYDKDF (reference sequence). The CDR3, as DNA: TGTGCCACCAGCAGAGTGTCCTCGATCGATCAGCCCCAGCATTTT. Protein product: CATSRVSSIDQPQHF.

J is TRBJ1-1 and V is TRBV16; D is unclear. Trimming removed 4 bases from V and 11 bases from J, with 8 bases in between. The CDR3 is 10 amino acids. CDR1 and CDR2 from the germline V gene are KGHSY and FQNENV. CDR3 sequence reads: CASSRVGAFF. The CDR3 nucleotides are TGTGCCAGCAGCCGAGTGGGGGCTTTCTTT.

J is TRBJ2-7 and V is TRBV18; weak D call: TRBD2 (5 bases). Germline assignment: CDR1 KGHSH and CDR2 LQKENI. The CDR3 has 14 residues. The V and J ends lost 6 bases and 1 base respectively, with 13 bases between them. CDR3 in DNA: TGTGCCAGCTCGCCGAGACGGGGTTCCTACGAGCAGTACTTC. This gives the protein CASSPRRGSYEQYF.

The rearrangement joins TRBV28 to TRBJ2-1; D unresolved. Trimming left V 5 bases short and J 7 bases short, with 12 bases between. Germline V CDR1 and CDR2: MDHEN, SYDVKM. The CDR3 has 13 amino acids. CDR3 loop: CASSTLTANEQFF. Here the CDR3 DNA reads TGTGCCAGCAGTACCCTGACTGCGAATGAGCAGTTCTTC.